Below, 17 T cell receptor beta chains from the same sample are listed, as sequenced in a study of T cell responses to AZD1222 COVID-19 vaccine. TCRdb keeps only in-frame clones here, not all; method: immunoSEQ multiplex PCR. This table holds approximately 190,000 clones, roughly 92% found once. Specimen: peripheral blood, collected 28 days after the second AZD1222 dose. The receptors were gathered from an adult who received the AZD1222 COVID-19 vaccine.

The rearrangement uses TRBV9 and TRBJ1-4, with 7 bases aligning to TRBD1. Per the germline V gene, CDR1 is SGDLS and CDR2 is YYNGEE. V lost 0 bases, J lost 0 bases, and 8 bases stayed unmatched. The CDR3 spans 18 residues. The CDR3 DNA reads TGTGCCAGCAGCGTAGACCCCGGGACAGAAACAACTAATGAAAAACTGTTTTTT. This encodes CASSVDPGTETTNEKLFF.

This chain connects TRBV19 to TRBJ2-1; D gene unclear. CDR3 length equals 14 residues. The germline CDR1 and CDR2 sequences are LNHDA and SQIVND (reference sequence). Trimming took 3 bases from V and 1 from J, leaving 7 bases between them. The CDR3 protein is CASSMTPSYNEQFF. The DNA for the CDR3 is TGTGCCAGTAGTATGACACCTTCCTACAATGAGCAGTTCTTC.

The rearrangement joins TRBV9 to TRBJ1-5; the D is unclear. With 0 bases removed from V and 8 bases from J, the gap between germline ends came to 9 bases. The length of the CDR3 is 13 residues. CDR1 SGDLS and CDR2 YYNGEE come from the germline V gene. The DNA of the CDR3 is TGTGCCAGCAGCGTAGGGGATATGGAGCCCCAGCATTTT. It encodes CASSVGDMEPQHF. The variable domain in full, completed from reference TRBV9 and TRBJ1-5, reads DSGVTQTPKHLITATGQRVTLRCSPRSGDLSVYWYQQSLDQGLQFLIQYYNGEERAKGNILERFSAQQFPDLHSELNLSSLELGDSALYFCASSVGDMEPQHFGDGTRLSIL.

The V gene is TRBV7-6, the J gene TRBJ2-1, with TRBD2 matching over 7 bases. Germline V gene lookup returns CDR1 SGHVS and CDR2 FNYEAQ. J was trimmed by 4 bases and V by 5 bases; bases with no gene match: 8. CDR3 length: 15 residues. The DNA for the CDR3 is TGTGCCAGCAGCCTAGGACTAGTCAGTTACAATGAGCAGTTCTTC. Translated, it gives CASSLGLVSYNEQFF.

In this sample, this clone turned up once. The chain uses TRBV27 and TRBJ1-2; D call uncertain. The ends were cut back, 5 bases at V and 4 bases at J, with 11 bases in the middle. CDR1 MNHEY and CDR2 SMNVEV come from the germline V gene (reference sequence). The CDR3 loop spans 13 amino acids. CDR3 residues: CASSGYSSYGYTF. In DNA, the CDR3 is TGTGCCAGCAGTGGCTATTCGTCCTATGGCTACACCTTC.

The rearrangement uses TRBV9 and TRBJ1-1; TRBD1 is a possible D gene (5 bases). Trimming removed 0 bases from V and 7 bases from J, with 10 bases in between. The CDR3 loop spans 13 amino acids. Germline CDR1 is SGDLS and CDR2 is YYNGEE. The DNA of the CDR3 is TGTGCCAGCAGCGTAGTGGGGGGGTTTGAAGCTTTCTTT. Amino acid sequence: CASSVVGGFEAFF.

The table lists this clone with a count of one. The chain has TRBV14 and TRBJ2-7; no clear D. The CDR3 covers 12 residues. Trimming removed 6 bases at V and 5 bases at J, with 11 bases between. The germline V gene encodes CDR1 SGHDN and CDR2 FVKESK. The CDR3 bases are TGTGCCAGCAGTAACCCGGGCCACGAGCAGTACTTC. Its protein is CASSNPGHEQYF.

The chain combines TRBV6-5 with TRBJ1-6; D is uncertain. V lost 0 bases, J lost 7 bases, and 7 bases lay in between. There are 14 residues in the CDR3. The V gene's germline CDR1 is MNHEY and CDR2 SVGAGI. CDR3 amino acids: CASSYSLGNSPLHF. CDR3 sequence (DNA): TGTGCCAGCAGTTACTCTCTGGGAAATTCACCCCTCCACTTT.

The CDR3 loop is CASRGRGAEAFF. The CDR3 region has the DNA TGCGCCAGCAGGGGAAGGGGTGCTGAAGCTTTCTTT. J is TRBJ1-1 and V is TRBV10-2; D possibly corresponds to TRBD1 (5 bases). Trimming shortened V by 6 bases and J by 6 bases, and 11 bases separated the two germline ends. The length of the CDR3 is 12 residues. CDR1 WSHSY and CDR2 SAAADI come from the germline V gene.

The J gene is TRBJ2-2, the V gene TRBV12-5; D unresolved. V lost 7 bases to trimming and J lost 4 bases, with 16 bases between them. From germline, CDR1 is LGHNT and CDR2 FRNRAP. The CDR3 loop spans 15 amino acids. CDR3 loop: CASALEPGVTGELFF. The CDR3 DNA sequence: TGTGCTAGTGCGCTCGAACCTGGGGTCACCGGGGAGCTGTTTTTT.

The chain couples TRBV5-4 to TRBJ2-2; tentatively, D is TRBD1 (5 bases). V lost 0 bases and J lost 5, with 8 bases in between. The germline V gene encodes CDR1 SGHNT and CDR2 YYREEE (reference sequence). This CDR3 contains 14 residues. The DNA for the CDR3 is TGTGCCAGCAGCTTGGAGGGGTGGACCGGGGAGCTGTTTTTT. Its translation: CASSLEGWTGELFF.

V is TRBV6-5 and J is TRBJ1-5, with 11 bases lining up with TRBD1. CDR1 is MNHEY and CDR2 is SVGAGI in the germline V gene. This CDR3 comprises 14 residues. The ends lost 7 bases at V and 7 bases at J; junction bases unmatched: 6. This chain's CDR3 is CASKPGQGGQPQHF. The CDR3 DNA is TGTGCCAGCAAGCCGGGACAGGGGGGGCAGCCCCAGCATTTT.

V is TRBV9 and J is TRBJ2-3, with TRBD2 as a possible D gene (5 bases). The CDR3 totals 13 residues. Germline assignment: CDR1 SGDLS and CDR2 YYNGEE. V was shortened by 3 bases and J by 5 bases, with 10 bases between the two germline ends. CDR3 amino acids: CASSETGGDTQYF. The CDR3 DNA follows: TGTGCCAGCAGCGAGACTGGAGGAGATACGCAGTATTTT. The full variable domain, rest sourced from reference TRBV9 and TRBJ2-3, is DSGVTQTPKHLITATGQRVTLRCSPRSGDLSVYWYQQSLDQGLQFLIQYYNGEERAKGNILERFSAQQFPDLHSELNLSSLELGDSALYFCASSETGGDTQYFGPGTRLTVL.

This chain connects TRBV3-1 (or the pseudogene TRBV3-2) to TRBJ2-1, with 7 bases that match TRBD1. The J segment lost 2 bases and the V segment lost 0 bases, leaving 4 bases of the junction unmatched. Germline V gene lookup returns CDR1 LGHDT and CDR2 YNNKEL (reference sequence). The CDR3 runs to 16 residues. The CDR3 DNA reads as TGTGCCAGCAGCCAAGATGAGGGGGCAACCTACAATGAGCAGTTCTTC. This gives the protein CASSQDEGATYNEQFF.

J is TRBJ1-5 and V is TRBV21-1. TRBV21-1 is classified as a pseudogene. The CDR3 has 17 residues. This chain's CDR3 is CASREGGLKLSRQPQHF. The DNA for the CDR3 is TGTGCCAGCAGGGAAGGGGGGCTAAAGTTATCCCGGCAGCCCCAGCATTTT.

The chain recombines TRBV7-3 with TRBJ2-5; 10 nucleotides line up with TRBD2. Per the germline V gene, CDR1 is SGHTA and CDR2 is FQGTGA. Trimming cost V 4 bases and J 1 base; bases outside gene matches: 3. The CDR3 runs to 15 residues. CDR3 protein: CASSYSGGAQETQYF. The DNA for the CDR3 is TGTGCCAGCAGCTACAGCGGGGGGGCCCAAGAGACCCAGTACTTC.

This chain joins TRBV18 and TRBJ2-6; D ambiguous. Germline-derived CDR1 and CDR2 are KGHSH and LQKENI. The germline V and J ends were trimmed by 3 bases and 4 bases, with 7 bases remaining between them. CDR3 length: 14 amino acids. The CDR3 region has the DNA TGTGCCAGCTCACCCCCGGCCGGGGCCAACGTCCTGACTTTC. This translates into CASSPPAGANVLTF. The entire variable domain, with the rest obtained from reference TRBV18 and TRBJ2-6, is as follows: NAGVMQNPRHLVRRRGQEARLRCSPMKGHSHVYWYRQLPEEGLKFMVYLQKENIIDESGMPKERFSAEFPKEGPSILRIQQVVRGDSAAYFCASSPPAGANVLTFGAGSRLTVL.